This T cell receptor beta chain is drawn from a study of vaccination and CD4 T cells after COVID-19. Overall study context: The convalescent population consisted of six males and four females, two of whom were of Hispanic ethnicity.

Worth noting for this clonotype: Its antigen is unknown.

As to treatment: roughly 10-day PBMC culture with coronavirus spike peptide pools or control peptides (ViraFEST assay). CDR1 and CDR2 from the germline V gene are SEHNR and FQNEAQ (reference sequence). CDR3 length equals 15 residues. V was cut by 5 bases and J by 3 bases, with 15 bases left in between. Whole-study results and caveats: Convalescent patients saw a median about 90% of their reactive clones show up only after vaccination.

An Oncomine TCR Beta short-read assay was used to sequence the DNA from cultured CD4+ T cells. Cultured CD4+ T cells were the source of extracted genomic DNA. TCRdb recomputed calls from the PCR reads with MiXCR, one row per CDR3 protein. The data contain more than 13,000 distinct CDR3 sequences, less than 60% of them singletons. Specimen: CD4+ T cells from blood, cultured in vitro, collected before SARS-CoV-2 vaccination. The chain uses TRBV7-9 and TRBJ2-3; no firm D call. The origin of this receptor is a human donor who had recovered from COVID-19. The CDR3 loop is CASSLIGRSTDTQYF. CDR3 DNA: TGTGCCAGCAGCCTAATTGGTAGGAGTACAGATACGCAGTATTTT.